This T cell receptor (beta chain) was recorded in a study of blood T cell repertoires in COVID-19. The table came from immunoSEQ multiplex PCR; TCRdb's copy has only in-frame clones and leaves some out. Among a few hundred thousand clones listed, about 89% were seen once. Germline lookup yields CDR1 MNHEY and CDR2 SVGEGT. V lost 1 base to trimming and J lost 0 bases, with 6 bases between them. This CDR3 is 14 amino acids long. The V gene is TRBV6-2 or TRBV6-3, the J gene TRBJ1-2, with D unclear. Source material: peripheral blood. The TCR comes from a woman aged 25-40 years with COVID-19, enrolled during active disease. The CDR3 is CASSYFPANYGYTF. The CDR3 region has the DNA TGTGCCAGCAGTTACTTTCCGGCTAACTATGGCTACACCTTC.